The present T cell receptor (beta chain) was sequenced within a study of shared clonotypes between healthy human individuals. Selected positively for CCR7 and CD45RO-negative, naive CD8 cells excluded terminally differentiated effector memory CD45RA+ cells. About this clone itself: The antigen is not known. The sample has other DNA sequences that encode this CDR3 too.

Study-level results: Shared clonotypes: about 5.3% naive CD4, under 4% naive CD8, around 2.4% memory CD4, 0.4% memory CD8.

Here immunoSEQ multiplex PCR was the method, and the copy in TCRdb shows in-frame clones only, minus some. The sample lists 1.5 million to 2.5 million clones; over 85% were seen once. The CDR3 covers 14 residues. Germline CDR1 SGHRS, CDR2 YFSETQ. V gave up 0 bases and J gave up 2 bases; unmatched junction bases: 2. This clonotype was obtained from a man between 18 and 29 years old in good health. The specimen sequenced was naive CD8+ T cells sorted from blood. V is TRBV5-1 and J is TRBJ2-7, with 7 bases lining up with TRBD1. CDR3 in DNA: TGCGCCAGCAGCTTGGAAGGGGGCACCTACGAGCAGTACTTC. Protein sequence: CASSLEGGTYEQYF.